This T cell receptor beta chain was profiled in a study of cytomegalovirus exposure and HLA in healthy donors (dated by TCRdb to 2015 to 2018). Background on the whole study: According to an earlier analysis of 587 of the donors, some 180 million T cells yielded roughly 110 million unique TCR beta sequences and 276 Gb of sequence data. To decide whether each TCR beta V gene segment behaved as functional or pseudogenic, an earlier analysis of some 570 of the donors relied on high-throughput TCR beta sequencing. The genetic ancestry cluster associated with self-reported Caucasian donors included roughly four fifths of the 398 genotyped donors. All discovery cohort repertoires had been generated on a single sequencing platform. Typing coverage differed by locus: A, B, C, DRB1 and DQB1 were typed in roughly 620-640 donors, DQA1 in around 500, DPA1 in nearly 610, and DPB1 in just under 490. Both class I and class II loci were covered by HLA typing, at four-digit resolution. Around 320 gigabases of sequencing data and approximately 85 million unique TCR sequences were included in an early release covering roughly 700 HLA-typed donors. To predict cytomegalovirus infection status, the study combined high-throughput TCR immunosequencing, statistical association of individual TCRs with disease status, and machine learning. Alongside the repertoire data, information on donor age, sex, ethnicity and CMV serostatus was compiled. About five DR-DQ haplotypes were treated as single units for association and clustering because of strong linkage in the cohort. A later genetic analysis used genome-wide SNP genotypes for about three fifths of the 666 donors, treating that subset as a discovery cohort. To study patterns of TCR occurrence, a later analysis re-analyzed previously published TCR beta repertoires from around 670 donors and added high-resolution HLA genotyping. On average, 235,054 unique TCR beta nucleotide sequences were sequenced per donor among a few hundred genotyped donors of the cohort, with around 19% of those sequences being non-productive. The study profiled the T cell repertoires of 550 to 700 subjects by immunosequencing and related them to cytomegalovirus serostatus. The study was designed to test whether signatures of past pathogen exposure could be identified by cataloging public T cell receptors. Besides the first cohort of 666 subjects, a separate validation cohort made up of 90 to 150 different subjects was used. Rather than using new phenotypic data, the later analysis identified candidate immune exposures from TCR beta sequences and from how often those sequences occurred across donors. On the study overall, not on this receptor specifically: In the study, about 150 TCR beta chains were listed as associated with cytomegalovirus. In both the original and validation cohorts, the classifier was reported to diagnose cytomegalovirus status with high specificity and sensitivity. Because counts were too low, more than 15 rarely observed V segments, including chromosome 9 orphons, were left out of the earlier analysis of some 600 of the donors. Some IMGT-functional V segments, including TRBV6-2 and TRBV6-3, could not be distinguished by the 87-base-pair reads and were therefore excluded. Sequencing depth was assumed to be roughly uniform across donors in the presence/absence analyses, though that assumption may not hold. The cohort was sequenced for TCR beta chains only, and without alpha or paired-chain data the features that could be detected were limited. When HLA alleles, especially DR and DQ, strongly co-occurred, attributing TCR associations to individual alleles was difficult. V-gene and J-gene trimming of TCR beta chains was associated with a missense DCLRE1C variant in a later genetic analysis, and the association was replicated in an independent cohort. A later analysis associated 17,000 or so TCR beta sequences with specific HLA alleles at a false discovery rate of 0.05. Compared with the roughly 670-donor mean, donors in an Asian-associated ancestry cluster had fewer N-insertions in productive TCRs, according to a later genetic analysis. A later analysis reported that several top co-occurrence clusters appeared linked to parvovirus B19, influenza, CMV and Epstein-Barr virus. The sequencing pipeline was judged likely to have produced a cluster of highly shared sequence variants as a technical artifact. Compared with equally common non-associated chains, HLA-associated TCR beta chains in a later analysis were more clonally expanded and had lower generation probabilities. According to a later analysis, most CMV-associated TCR beta chains appeared to be HLA-restricted, and the HLA associations seemed to be driven largely by CMV exposure. An earlier analysis of several hundred of the donors showed that most TCR beta V segments appeared in productive rearrangements either about 87% or about 30% of the time, which broadly matched IMGT annotations. In vitro tests confirmed that a few of the cytomegalovirus-associated TCR beta chains recognize cytomegalovirus antigens. A further reported finding was that TCR beta sequences accurately predicted the HLA-A and HLA-B alleles for most subjects in the first cohort. The only immune exposure information available for the cohort was CMV serostatus. Because HLA typing was unavailable for some donors at each locus, only the typed subset was used in association tests. Correlated functional status among segregating V segments might be attributable to linkage disequilibrium, but an unknown experimental factor could not be ruled out. Most TCR sequences were seen in very few donors, while some public TCRs were found in many individuals. According to a later analysis, TCR association rates differed among HLA loci, with DRB1 alleles showing the most associated TCRs and HLA-C alleles showing the fewest. The authors suggested that the approach could potentially be extended to other disease states and immunological phenotypes.

Turning to this clone: The antigen it binds to is not known. No base quality values were provided; no much bigger clone lies one nucleotide off.

The CDR3, from cysteine to phenylalanine, totals 16 residues. Kept here is only the CDR3 DNA, which spans 48 bases and is read in frame from base 1. Trimming removed 0 bases from V and 0 bases from J, leaving 12 bases between the germline ends. Based on the germline V gene, the CDR1 and CDR2 sequences are SGHVS and FNYEAQ. In total, just over 650 healthy bone marrow donors made up the cohort. Cohort members were all nominally healthy when sampled, although unrecorded immune exposures were likely present. The donor tested CMV seropositive and was one of the 289 seropositive cohort members. A peripheral blood sample was collected from each donor, and TCR beta sequencing was performed on peripheral blood mononuclear cells. Genomic DNA was extracted from the blood cell samples with the Qiagen DNeasy Blood Extraction Kit. Libraries were made using the immunoSEQ multiplex PCR assay. For the multiplex PCR, a mixture combining 60 forward primers for TCR Vbeta segments and 13 reverse primers for TCR Jbeta segments was used. Amplification of the CDR3 region of rearranged TCR beta genes was performed with a multiplex PCR assay on genomic DNA. The Illumina HiSeq System was used to sequence the amplified TCR beta libraries as 87-base-pair reads. Regarding the original processing steps: Across the roughly 600 repertoires, a later analysis counted tens of millions of unique TCR beta chains, some 11 million of which were shared by at least two donors. Raw reads were error-corrected and collapsed into unique sequences with a nearest-neighbor algorithm that merged closely related sequences to remove PCR and sequencing errors. CDR3 sequences were aligned to IMGT reference sequences to assign V, D and J gene segments. For a sequence to be retained, a match of at least six nucleotides was required to both a V gene segment and a J gene segment. A rearrangement was called productive if the CDR3 had no stop codons and remained in frame with V and J, and every other rearrangement was called non-productive. CDR3 was defined according to IMGT convention as the region running from the second conserved V-encoded cysteine to the conserved J-encoded phenylalanine. In an earlier analysis of 550 to 650 of the donors, sequences lacking an unambiguous match to a single V gene segment were excluded. An earlier analysis of fewer than 650 of the donors classified V segments as functional when productive rearrangements were above 56.7% and as segregating when the standard deviation between donors was above 5%. A statistical classification framework was built for diagnosing cytomegalovirus status from the catalog of TCR beta chain sequences. In a later analysis, V and J genes were assigned by comparing TCR nucleotide sequences against IMGT/GENE-DB human TR gene sequences. The TCRdist pipeline was used in a later analysis to assign CDR3 sequences and most-parsimonious VDJ recombination scenarios. A later analysis defined each TCR beta chain by its CDR3 amino acid sequence plus V-gene family, and excluded reads lacking a unique V-gene family. A later analysis removed roughly 590 highly shared, low-generation-probability nucleotide sequences to deal with suspected cross-contamination and a sequencing artifact. In a later analysis, a clonal expansion index was calculated for each public chain from normalized within-repertoire ranks of inferred template counts. In a later analysis, generation probabilities were computed using a VDJ recombination model fitted to out-of-frame rearrangements, and the results were checked against IGoR. In a later analysis, hypergeometric tests were used to score TCR-TCR, TCR-HLA and TCR-CMV co-occurrence, with a repertoire-size bias correction applied to TCR pairs. To estimate false discovery rates, a later analysis permuted the HLA or CMV assignments 20 times. In a later analysis, co-occurring TCRs were grouped using DBSCAN, and TCRdist sequence similarity was added for clustering within HLA-allele-positive subsets. Repertoires with fewer than 30,000 or more than 120,000 public chains, plus five repertoires with anomalous nucleotide sharing, were excluded from co-occurrence clustering. TCRdb took over this immuneACCESS table, retaining in-frame rearrangements with V and J assigned. Such tables are incomplete; in checked studies, under half of the missing clones stem from an unresolved V gene, and the remainder is unexplained. The V and J calls and the clone size are those of that table, but D and trimming were determined from the DNA. The sample profile shows 150,000 or so clones; 80% of them were found once. Around 13% of the sample comes from the top ten.

Recombination linked TRBV7-6 to TRBJ2-7; a tentative D match to TRBD2 spans 7 bases. Specimen: PBMCs. The sequence came from a man aged 25-40 years in good health and CMV-seropositive. The DNA sequence follows: TGTGCCAGCAGCTTAGCGGGGGGGGCAGGCTCCTACGAGCAGTACTTC. Its coded protein is CASSLAGGAGSYEQYF.